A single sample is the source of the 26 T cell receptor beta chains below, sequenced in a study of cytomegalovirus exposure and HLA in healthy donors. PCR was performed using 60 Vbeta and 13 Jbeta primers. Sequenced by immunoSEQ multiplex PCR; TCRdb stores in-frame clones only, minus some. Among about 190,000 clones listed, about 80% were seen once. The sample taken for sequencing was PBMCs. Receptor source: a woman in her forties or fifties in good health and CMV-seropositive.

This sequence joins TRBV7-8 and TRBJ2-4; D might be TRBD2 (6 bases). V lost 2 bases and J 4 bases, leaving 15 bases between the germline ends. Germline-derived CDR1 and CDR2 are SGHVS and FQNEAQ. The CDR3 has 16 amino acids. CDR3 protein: CASSLLGGAGKNIQYF. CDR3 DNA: TGTGCCAGCAGCTTACTCGGAGGGGCAGGGAAAAACATTCAGTACTTC.

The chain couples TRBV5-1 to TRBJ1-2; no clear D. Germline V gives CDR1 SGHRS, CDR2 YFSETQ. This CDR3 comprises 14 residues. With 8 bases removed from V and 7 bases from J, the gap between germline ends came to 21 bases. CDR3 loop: CASREGPASGGYTF. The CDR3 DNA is TGCGCCAGTCGAGAGGGTCCCGCTTCGGGTGGCTACACCTTC.

This CDR3 is CASSPPGTGGVQYF. The DNA of the CDR3 is TGTGCCAGCTCACCACCGGGGACAGGGGGAGTGCAGTACTTC. The chain combines TRBV18 with TRBJ2-7, with 11 bases identical to TRBD1. Germline CDR1 reads KGHSH; CDR2 reads LQKENI. V shed 0 bases, J shed 9 bases, and the junction held 4 bases outside the gene matches. The CDR3 has 14 residues.

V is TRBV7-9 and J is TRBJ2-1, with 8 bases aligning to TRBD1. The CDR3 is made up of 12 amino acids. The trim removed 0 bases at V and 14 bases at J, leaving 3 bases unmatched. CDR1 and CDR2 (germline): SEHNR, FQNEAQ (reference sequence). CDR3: CASSLAVTGEFF. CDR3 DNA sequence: TGTGCCAGCAGCTTAGCCGTGACAGGGGAGTTCTTC.

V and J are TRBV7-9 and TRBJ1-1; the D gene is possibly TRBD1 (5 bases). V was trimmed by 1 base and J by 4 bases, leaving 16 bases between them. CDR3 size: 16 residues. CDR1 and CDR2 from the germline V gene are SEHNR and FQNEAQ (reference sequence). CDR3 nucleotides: TGTGCCAGCAGCTTAGGGGGTCGGGGGAAGGCCACTGAAGCTTTCTTT. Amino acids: CASSLGGRGKATEAFF.

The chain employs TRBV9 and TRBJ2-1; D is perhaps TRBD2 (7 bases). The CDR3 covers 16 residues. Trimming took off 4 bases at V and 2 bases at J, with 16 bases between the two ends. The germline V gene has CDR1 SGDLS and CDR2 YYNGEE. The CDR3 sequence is CASSPPVGGPYNEQFF. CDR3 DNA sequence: TGTGCCAGCAGCCCCCCCGTGGGGGGGCCCTACAATGAGCAGTTCTTC.

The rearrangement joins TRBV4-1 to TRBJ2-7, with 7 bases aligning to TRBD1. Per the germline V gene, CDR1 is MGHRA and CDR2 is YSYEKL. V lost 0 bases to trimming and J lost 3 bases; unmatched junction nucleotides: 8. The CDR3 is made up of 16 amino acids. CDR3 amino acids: CASSQEDRVGNYEQYF. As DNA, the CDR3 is TGCGCCAGCAGCCAAGAAGACAGGGTGGGTAACTACGAGCAGTACTTC.

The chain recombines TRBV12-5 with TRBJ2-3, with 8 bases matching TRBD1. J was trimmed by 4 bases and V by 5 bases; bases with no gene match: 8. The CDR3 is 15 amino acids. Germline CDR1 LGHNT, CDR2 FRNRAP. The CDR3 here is CASGRGQGPPDTQYF. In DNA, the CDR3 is TGTGCTAGTGGTCGCGGACAGGGACCCCCAGATACGCAGTATTTT.

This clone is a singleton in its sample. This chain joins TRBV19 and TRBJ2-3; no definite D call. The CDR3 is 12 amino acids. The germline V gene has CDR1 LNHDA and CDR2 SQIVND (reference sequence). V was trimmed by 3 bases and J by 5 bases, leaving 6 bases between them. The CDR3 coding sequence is TGTGCCAGTAGTATTGGTAGAGATACGCAGTATTTT. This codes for CASSIGRDTQYF.

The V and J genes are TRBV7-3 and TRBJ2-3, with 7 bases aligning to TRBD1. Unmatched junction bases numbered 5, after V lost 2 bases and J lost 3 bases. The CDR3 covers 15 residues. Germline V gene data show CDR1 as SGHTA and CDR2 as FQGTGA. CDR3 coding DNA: TGTGCCAGCAGCTTACGACAGGGTACGACAGATACGCAGTATTTT. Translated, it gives CASSLRQGTTDTQYF.

The CDR3 DNA follows: TGTGCCAGCAGCTCTTCGGGGCCGGGGGGGGTATACGAGCAGTACTTC. Translating gives CASSSSGPGGVYEQYF. This chain connects TRBV11-3 to TRBJ2-7; 8 nucleotides match TRBD2. CDR1 SGHNT and CDR2 YENEEA come from the germline V gene. This CDR3 spans 16 amino acids. V trimming: 4 bases; J trimming: 4 bases; junction bases outside the gene matches: 12.

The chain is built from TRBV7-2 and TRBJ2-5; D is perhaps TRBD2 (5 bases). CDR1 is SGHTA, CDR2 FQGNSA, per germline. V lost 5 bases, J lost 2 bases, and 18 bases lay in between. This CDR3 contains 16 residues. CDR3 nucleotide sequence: TGTGCCAGCAGCCACGGGATAGCGCGCTCACAAGAGACCCAGTACTTC. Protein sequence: CASSHGIARSQETQYF.

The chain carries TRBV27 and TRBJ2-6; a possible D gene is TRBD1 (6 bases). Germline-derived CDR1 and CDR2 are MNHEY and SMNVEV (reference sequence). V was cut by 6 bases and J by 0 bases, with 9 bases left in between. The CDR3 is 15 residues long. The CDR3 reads CASSLQGSGANVLTF. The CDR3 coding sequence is TGTGCCAGCAGCTTACAGGGCTCTGGGGCCAACGTCCTGACTTTC.

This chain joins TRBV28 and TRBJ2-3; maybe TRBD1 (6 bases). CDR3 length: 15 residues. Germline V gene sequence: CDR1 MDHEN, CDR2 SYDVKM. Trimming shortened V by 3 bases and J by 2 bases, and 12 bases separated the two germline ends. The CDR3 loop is CASSLQGWYTDTQYF. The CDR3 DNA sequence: TGTGCCAGCAGTTTGCAGGGGTGGTACACAGATACGCAGTATTTT.

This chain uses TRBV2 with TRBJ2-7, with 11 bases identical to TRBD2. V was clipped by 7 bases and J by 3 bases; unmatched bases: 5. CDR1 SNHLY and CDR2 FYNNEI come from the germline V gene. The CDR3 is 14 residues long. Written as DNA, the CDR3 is TGTGCCAGCACTACGGGACTAGCGGACTACGAGCAGTACTTC. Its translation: CASTTGLADYEQYF.

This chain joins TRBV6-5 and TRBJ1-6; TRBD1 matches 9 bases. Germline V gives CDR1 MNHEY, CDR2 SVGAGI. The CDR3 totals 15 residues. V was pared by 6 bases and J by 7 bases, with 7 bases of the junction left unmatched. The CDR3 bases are TGTGCCAGCAGCTCTGGACAGGGGCGGAATTCACCCCTCCACTTT. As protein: CASSSGQGRNSPLHF.

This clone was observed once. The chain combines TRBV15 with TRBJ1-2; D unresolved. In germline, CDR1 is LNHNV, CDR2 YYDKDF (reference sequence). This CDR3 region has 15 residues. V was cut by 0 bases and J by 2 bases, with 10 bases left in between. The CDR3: CATSRDRGTNYGYTF. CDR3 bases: TGTGCCACCAGCAGAGATCGCGGCACCAACTATGGCTACACCTTC.

Here the CDR3 reads CATSREQGRPDTQYF. CDR3 nucleotide sequence: TGTGCCACCAGCAGAGAGCAGGGGCGGCCAGATACGCAGTATTTT. The chain links TRBV15 to TRBJ2-3; D possibly corresponds to TRBD1 (6 bases). This CDR3 comprises 15 residues. The V gene's germline CDR1 is LNHNV and CDR2 YYDKDF (reference sequence). The V end lost 0 bases, the J end lost 4 bases, and 11 bases lay between the germline ends. Complete variable domain (other parts from reference TRBV15 and TRBJ2-3): DAMVIQNPRYQVTQFGKPVTLSCSQTLNHNVMYWYQQKSSQAPKLLFHYYDKDFNNEADTPDNFQSRRPNTSFCFLDIRSPGLGDTAMYLCATSREQGRPDTQYFGPGTRLTVL.

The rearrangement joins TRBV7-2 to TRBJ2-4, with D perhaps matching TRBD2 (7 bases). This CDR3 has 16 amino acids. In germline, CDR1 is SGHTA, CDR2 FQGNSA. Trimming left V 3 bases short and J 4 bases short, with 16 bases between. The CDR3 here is CASSLGGPLSKNIQYF. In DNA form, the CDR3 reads TGTGCCAGCAGCTTGGGGGGGCCTCTTAGTAAAAACATTCAGTACTTC.

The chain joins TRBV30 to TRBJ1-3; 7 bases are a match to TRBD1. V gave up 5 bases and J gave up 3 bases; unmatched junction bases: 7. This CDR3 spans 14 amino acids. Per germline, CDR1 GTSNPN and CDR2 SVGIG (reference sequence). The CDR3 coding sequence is TGTGCCTGGGCCCGGGACAGCTTTGGAAACACCATATATTTT. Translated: CAWARDSFGNTIYF.

The CDR3 here is CASSVDAGSSSYEQYF. The CDR3 DNA reads TGTGCCAGCAGCGTAGACGCGGGGAGCAGCTCCTACGAGCAGTACTTC. V and J are TRBV9 and TRBJ2-7; D is perhaps TRBD2 (6 bases). Trimming took 0 bases from V and 0 from J, leaving 13 bases between them. The CDR3 totals 16 residues. Germline CDR1 is SGDLS and CDR2 is YYNGEE.

The CDR3 loop reads CASSLSRGPSYEQYF. CDR3 nucleotide sequence: TGTGCCAGCAGTTTATCGCGGGGACCCTCCTACGAGCAGTACTTC. J is TRBJ2-7 and V is TRBV27; tentatively, D is TRBD2 (6 bases). CDR3 size: 15 residues. V shed 0 bases and J shed 0 bases, with 9 bases lying between them. Germline V gene data show CDR1 as MNHEY and CDR2 as SMNVEV (reference sequence).

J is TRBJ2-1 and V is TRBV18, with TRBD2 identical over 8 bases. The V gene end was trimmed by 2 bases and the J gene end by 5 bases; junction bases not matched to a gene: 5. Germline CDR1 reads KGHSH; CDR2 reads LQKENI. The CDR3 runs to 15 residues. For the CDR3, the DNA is TGTGCCAGCTCACCAACGGGGGGGCCTGACAATGAGCAGTTCTTC. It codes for CASSPTGGPDNEQFF.

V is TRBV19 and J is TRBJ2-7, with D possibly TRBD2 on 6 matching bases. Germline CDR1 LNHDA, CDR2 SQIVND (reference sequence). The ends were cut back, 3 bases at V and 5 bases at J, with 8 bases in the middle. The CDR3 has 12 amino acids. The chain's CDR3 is CASSIGGDEQYF. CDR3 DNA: TGTGCCAGTAGTATCGGAGGGGACGAGCAGTACTTC.

The DNA for the CDR3 is TGTGCCAGCAGTAGCGAGAGGGAGACCCAGTACTTC. Translating gives CASSSERETQYF. V is TRBV2 and J is TRBJ2-5; no definite D call. V lost 5 bases, J lost 5 bases, and 9 bases lay in between. The CDR3 is 12 residues long. Germline V gene lookup returns CDR1 SNHLY and CDR2 FYNNEI. The full variable domain, with the rest looked up from reference TRBV2 and TRBJ2-5, is EPEVTQTPSHQVTQMGQEVILRCVPISNHLYFYWYRQILGQKVEFLVSFYNNEISEKSEIFDDQFSVERPDGSNFTLKIRSTKLEDSAMYFCASSSERETQYFGPGTRLLVL.

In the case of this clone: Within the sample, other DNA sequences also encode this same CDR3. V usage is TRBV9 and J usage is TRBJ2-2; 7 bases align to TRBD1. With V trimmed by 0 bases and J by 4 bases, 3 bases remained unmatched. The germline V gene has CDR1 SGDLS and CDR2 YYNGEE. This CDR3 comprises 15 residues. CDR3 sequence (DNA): TGTGCCAGCAGCGTAGAGGGGGCGGGCACCGGGGAGCTGTTTTTT. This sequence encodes CASSVEGAGTGELFF.